This entry lists 13 T cell receptor beta chains sequenced from one sample in a study of T cell changes during pregnancy in multiple sclerosis (dated by TCRdb to about 2019). The library was obtained by the immunoSEQ multiplex PCR assay. Entries here come from immuneACCESS through TCRdb and include only in-frame sequences with V and J called. Some clones fail to appear in such tables; in the studies checked, an unresolved V gene covers under half of the shortfall, and the cause of the remainder is unknown. The sample data list over 90,000 clones, and 90% of these were observed just once. Together, the top ten hold roughly 0.77% of the sample. Specimen: peripheral blood, collected in the second trimester of pregnancy. The receptor source for this set is a female donor in good health, enrolled as a control in a pregnancy study.

This chain links TRBV5-4 with TRBJ2-6, with 8 bases that match TRBD1. From germline, CDR1 is SGHNT and CDR2 YYREEE (reference sequence). This CDR3 spans 17 amino acids. Unmatched junction bases numbered 5, after V lost 3 bases and J lost 0 bases. The CDR3 coding sequence is TGTGCCAGCAGCTCAGGGGGCGACCTCTCTGGGGCCAACGTCCTGACTTTC. Amino acid sequence: CASSSGGDLSGANVLTF.

The chain has TRBV2 and TRBJ2-1; TRBD1 matches at 8 bases. Germline assignment: CDR1 SNHLY and CDR2 FYNNEI. This CDR3 spans 14 amino acids. With 7 bases clipped from V and 5 bases from J, the junction kept 7 bases outside the gene matches. This CDR3 reads CASTDRDGDNEQFF. The CDR3 DNA follows: TGTGCCAGCACGGACAGGGACGGGGACAATGAGCAGTTCTTC. The full variable domain, rest sourced from reference TRBV2 and TRBJ2-1, is EPEVTQTPSHQVTQMGQEVILRCVPISNHLYFYWYRQILGQKVEFLVSFYNNEISEKSEIFDDQFSVERPDGSNFTLKIRSTKLEDSAMYFCASTDRDGDNEQFFGPGTRLTVL.

Here the CDR3 DNA reads TGCAGCTTTAGCGCTAGCACAGATACGCAGTATTTT. It yields the protein CSFSASTDTQYF. V and J are TRBV29-1 and TRBJ2-3, with D tentatively TRBD2 (5 bases). The germline V and J ends were trimmed by 8 bases and 0 bases, with 9 bases remaining between them. The CDR3 consists of 12 residues. Germline assignment: CDR1 SQVTM and CDR2 ANQGSEA.

The rearrangement joins TRBV5-1 to TRBJ2-1; a possible D gene is TRBD1 (5 bases). The CDR3 contains 15 residues. Germline V CDR1 and CDR2: SGHRS, YFSETQ. Trimming removed 4 bases at V and 0 bases at J, with 11 bases between. In DNA form, the CDR3 reads TGCGCCAGCAGCCAAGACAGTAGCTCCTACAATGAGCAGTTCTTC. Protein product: CASSQDSSSYNEQFF.

The chain has TRBV9 and TRBJ1-2; the D gene is possibly TRBD1 (5 bases). The V and J ends lost 0 bases and 3 bases respectively, with 6 bases between them. Germline CDR1 is SGDLS and CDR2 is YYNGEE. CDR3 length equals 13 residues. The CDR3 region is CASSVVGHYGYTF. CDR3 DNA: TGTGCCAGCAGCGTAGTGGGGCACTATGGCTACACCTTC. The full variable domain, completed using reference TRBV9 and TRBJ1-2, is DSGVTQTPKHLITATGQRVTLRCSPRSGDLSVYWYQQSLDQGLQFLIQYYNGEERAKGNILERFSAQQFPDLHSELNLSSLELGDSALYFCASSVVGHYGYTFGSGTRLTVV.

The chain links TRBV5-8 to TRBJ1-5; D perhaps matches TRBD1 (5 bases). V lost 5 bases and J 0 bases, leaving 12 bases between the germline ends. The CDR3 covers 15 residues. The germline CDR1 and CDR2 sequences are SGHTS and YDEGEE. The CDR3 protein is CASSGGVSSNQPQHF. For the CDR3, the DNA is TGTGCCAGCAGTGGGGGGGTGAGTAGCAATCAGCCCCAGCATTTT.

V and J are TRBV6-5 and TRBJ2-7; TRBD2 agrees at 12 bases. Germline V gene lookup returns CDR1 MNHEY and CDR2 SVGAGI. V dropped 6 bases and J dropped 1; count of bases not matched to a gene: 4. The CDR3 contains 15 residues. The CDR3, as DNA: TGTGCCAGCAGACGGACTAGCGGGAATTCCTACGAGCAGTACTTC. Its protein is CASRRTSGNSYEQYF.

The J gene is TRBJ2-1, the V gene TRBV5-1; 11 nucleotides line up with TRBD2. Trimming took 4 bases from V and 4 from J; bases not matched to a gene: 10. The CDR3 loop spans 17 amino acids. Looked up from germline, CDR1 is SGHRS and CDR2 is YFSETQ. The CDR3 here is CASSPPLTSGAYNEQFF. In DNA, the CDR3 is TGCGCCAGCAGCCCGCCTTTGACTAGCGGGGCGTACAATGAGCAGTTCTTC.

This sequence joins TRBV5-1 and TRBJ2-3; 7 bases align to TRBD1. From germline, CDR1 is SGHRS and CDR2 YFSETQ. CDR3 length equals 15 residues. V lost 4 bases and J lost 2; bases outside the gene matches: 7. For the CDR3, the DNA is TGCGCCAGCAGCCCGCAGAGGGGGCTCACAGATACGCAGTATTTT. This encodes CASSPQRGLTDTQYF.

The chain is built from TRBV5-6 and TRBJ1-6; D not resolved. The CDR3 totals 15 residues. Trimming cost V 5 bases and J 7 bases, with 16 bases left between them. Germline CDR1 SGHDT, CDR2 YYEEEE. The DNA for the CDR3 is TGTGCCAGCAGAAAAACCGGGGTAGCGAATTCACCCCTCCACTTT. Its translation is CASRKTGVANSPLHF.

The gene calls are TRBV7-9 and TRBJ1-6; 8 positions agree with TRBD1. Trimming cost V 6 bases and J 9 bases; bases outside gene matches: 7. CDR1 and CDR2 from the germline V gene are SEHNR and FQNEAQ (reference sequence). This CDR3 has 14 residues. The DNA of the CDR3 is TGTGCCAGCAGTGAACAGGGGGGAGGTTCACCCCTCCACTTT. It translates to CASSEQGGGSPLHF.

V and J are TRBV29-1 and TRBJ1-3, with 9 bases aligning to TRBD1. V gave up 6 bases and J gave up 7 bases; unmatched junction bases: 7. Germline V lookup: CDR1 SQVTM, CDR2 ANQGSEA. The length of the CDR3 is 13 residues. CDR3: CSVDRGLGNTIYF. Written as DNA, the CDR3 is TGCAGCGTGGACAGGGGACTTGGGAACACCATATATTTT.

This chain links TRBV21-1 with TRBJ2-3; TRBD2 was called by the table and not checked on the DNA. TRBV21-1 counts as a pseudogene. The CDR3 sequence is 18 residues long. The CDR3 DNA reads TGTGCCAGCAGCAAACCGGATAGCGGGAGGCCATATGCAGATACGCAGTATTTT. Protein product: CASSKPDSGRPYADTQYF.